One and the same sample provided the 9 T cell receptor beta chains below, sequenced in a study of cytomegalovirus exposure and HLA in healthy donors. PCR primers comprised 60 Vbeta and 13 Jbeta primers. Only in-frame clones appear in the TCRdb table, and some are missing; sequencing was by immunoSEQ multiplex PCR. The sample comprises almost 65,000 clones, over 75% of which are singletons, and about 4.8% rests with the top ten. Material for sequencing was PBMCs. Receptors originate from a male donor in good health and CMV-seropositive.

The gene calls are TRBV27 and TRBJ2-5, with D possibly TRBD1 on 6 matching bases. Germline lookup yields CDR1 MNHEY and CDR2 SMNVEV (reference sequence). V lost 5 bases, J lost 6 bases, and 16 bases lay in between. This CDR3 spans 14 amino acids. In nucleotides, the CDR3 is TGTGCCAGCAGTCCTATCTCAGGGGAAAAGACCCAGTACTTC. Residues: CASSPISGEKTQYF.

The V gene is TRBV5-6, the J gene TRBJ1-5; D is uncertain. CDR1 and CDR2 from the germline V gene are SGHDT and YYEEEE. The CDR3 has 12 residues. V was shortened by 1 base and J by 10 bases, with 9 bases between the two germline ends. As DNA, the CDR3 is TGTGCCAGCAGCTTGTCATCAGGACCCCAGCATTTT. It specifies CASSLSSGPQHF.

The genes are TRBV4-2 and TRBJ1-3, with 8 bases lining up with TRBD1. The CDR3 consists of 18 residues. The J segment lost 0 bases and the V segment lost 1 base, leaving 8 bases of the junction unmatched. From germline, CDR1 is LGHNA and CDR2 YNFKEQ. As DNA, the CDR3 is TGTGCCAGCAGCCAAGTTGCGGGACAGGCCCACTCTGGAAACACCATATATTTT. Translated, it gives CASSQVAGQAHSGNTIYF.

This clone appeared once. The rearrangement joins TRBV6-5 to TRBJ1-2, with 7 positions matching TRBD1. Looked up from germline, CDR1 is MNHEY and CDR2 is SVGAGI. This CDR3 has 14 residues. V shed 6 bases and J 5 bases; nucleotides not matched to a gene: 9. CDR3 sequence reads: CASRNAGTAYGYTF. The DNA of the CDR3 is TGTGCCAGCAGAAACGCCGGGACAGCATATGGCTACACCTTC.

The chain is built from TRBV2 and TRBJ2-1; a possible D gene is TRBD1 (5 bases). The CDR3 contains 13 residues. CDR1 SNHLY and CDR2 FYNNEI come from the germline V gene. V was cut by 7 bases and J by 4 bases, with 11 bases left in between. The CDR3 protein is CASKNRKYNEQFF. The CDR3, as DNA: TGTGCCAGCAAAAACAGGAAGTACAATGAGCAGTTCTTC.

V and J are TRBV5-1 and TRBJ1-1; D might be TRBD1 (6 bases). Germline values: CDR1 SGHRS, CDR2 YFSETQ. There are 15 residues in the CDR3. Trimming left V 4 bases short and J 0 bases short, with 13 bases between. The CDR3 bases are TGCGCCAGCAGCCAGGGACACGGAATGAACACTGAAGCTTTCTTT. Protein product: CASSQGHGMNTEAFF.

The V and J genes are TRBV7-4 and TRBJ2-7, with D possibly matching TRBD1 (7 bases). This CDR3 is 14 amino acids long. Looked up from germline, CDR1 is SGHVT and CDR2 is SQSDAQ. Trimming removed 2 bases from V and 6 bases from J, with 14 bases in between. The CDR3 spells CASSLFQGGAEQYF. As DNA, the CDR3 is TGTGCCAGCAGCTTATTTCAGGGGGGCGCCGAGCAGTACTTC.

This clone was seen more than once but under ten times. The J gene is TRBJ1-6, the V gene TRBV27; 7 positions match TRBD1. Germline CDR1 MNHEY, CDR2 SMNVEV (reference sequence). This CDR3 is 15 amino acids long. The junction had 3 bases not matched to a gene; V was cut back by 0 bases and J by 7 bases. As DNA, the CDR3 is TGTGCCAGCAGTTTATCGACAGGGTGGAATTCACCCCTCCACTTT. Amino acid sequence: CASSLSTGWNSPLHF.

The V and J genes are TRBV4-1 and TRBJ2-2; tentative D call: TRBD1 (6 bases). The CDR3 extends over 15 amino acids. Trimming pared 1 base from V and 4 bases from J, leaving 10 bases between. Germline V lookup: CDR1 MGHRA, CDR2 YSYEKL. CDR3 protein: CASSQGGGRTGELFF. The CDR3 nucleotides read TGCGCCAGCAGCCAAGGAGGGGGACGCACCGGGGAGCTGTTTTTT.